This T cell receptor (beta chain) was obtained from a study of beta chain features in type 1 diabetes. Turning to the study itself: Patients did not differ from healthy donors in age, gender or cell yield. Overall study results and limits: All four CD4+ subsets of Type 1 diabetes patients contained TCRB CDR3s that were moderately but significantly shorter.

This clone was counted many times. Its antigen is unidentified. Other DNA sequences in the same sample also yield this CDR3. The whole isolated RNA underwent reverse transcription, so sequencing captured expressed TCRB transcripts. Naive, central memory and regulatory T cell samples produced a mean of approximately 3.5 million reads. Using immunoSEQ multiplex PCR, the repertoire was profiled, and TCRdb retains in-frame clones only, with some absent. The sample lists about 210,000 clones; approximately 10% were seen once. Sorted cells reached over 95% purity in every population. This CDR3 spans 11 amino acids. V was pared by 4 bases and J by 3 bases, with 2 bases between. Germline V lookup: CDR1 SGHTA, CDR2 FQGNSA.

Sequenced input: central memory CD4+ T cells from blood. This sequence was found in a man between 18 and 29 years old in good health. This sequence joins TRBV7-2 and TRBJ2-3; D gene ambiguous. This CDR3 is CASSSTDTQYF. In DNA form, the CDR3 reads TGTGCCAGCAGCTCTACAGATACGCAGTATTTT.